A single sample gave rise to the 26 T cell receptor beta chains below, sequenced in a study of OX40 agonist ivuxolimab in advanced cancers. Clones were sequenced by immunoSEQ multiplex PCR, and TCRdb holds only the in-frame ones, with some missing. The sample consists of 55,000 to 65,000 clones, around 92% of them appearing once. Sequences were derived from CD4+ or CD8+ T cells sorted from blood, sampled in a trial of the OX40 agonist ivuxolimab. These receptor sequences come from an adult with an advanced solid tumor such as melanoma, head and neck, liver or kidney cancer.

This clone was seen just once. This chain connects TRBV4-3 to TRBJ1-1; possible D gene TRBD1, 5 bases. Trimming removed 3 bases at V and 0 bases at J, with 8 bases between. CDR3 length: 14 amino acids. CDR1 is LGHNA, CDR2 YSLEER, per germline. CDR3 sequence: CASSHGTMNTEAFF. The CDR3 DNA follows: TGCGCCAGCAGCCACGGGACCATGAACACTGAAGCTTTCTTT.

V usage is TRBV28 and J usage is TRBJ2-7; D may be TRBD2 (5 bases). CDR1 is MDHEN, CDR2 SYDVKM, per germline. V gave up 3 bases and J gave up 0 bases, with 9 bases separating them. The CDR3 extends over 14 amino acids. The CDR3 bases are TGTGCCAGCAGTTTCGGGGTTATCTCCTACGAGCAGTACTTC. This gives the protein CASSFGVISYEQYF.

V is TRBV4-3 and J is TRBJ2-3; 9 bases map to TRBD2. This CDR3 contains 19 residues. Trimming removed 3 bases from V and 4 bases from J; junction bases left unmatched: 17. CDR1 is LGHNA, CDR2 YSLEER, per germline. CDR3 in amino acids: CASSQGLRQAGGPPDTQYF. In nucleotides, the CDR3 is TGCGCCAGCAGCCAGGGCCTCCGACAAGCGGGAGGCCCCCCAGATACGCAGTATTTT.

The chain is built from TRBV28 and TRBJ2-7; D not certain. This CDR3 contains 14 residues. Looked up from germline, CDR1 is MDHEN and CDR2 is SYDVKM. V was cut by 2 bases and J by 4 bases, with 12 bases left in between. The CDR3 sequence is CASSLSLMYYEQYF. Written as DNA, the CDR3 is TGTGCCAGCAGTTTAAGTTTGATGTATTACGAGCAGTACTTC.

This chain connects TRBV4-3 to TRBJ1-4; D not certain. Trimming pared 1 base from V and 5 bases from J, leaving 11 bases between. The CDR3 consists of 15 residues. Germline-derived CDR1 and CDR2 are LGHNA and YSLEER. CDR3 in amino acids: CASSQGSGENEKLFF. The CDR3 DNA reads TGCGCCAGCAGCCAAGGGTCCGGGGAAAATGAAAAACTGTTTTTT.

The chain recombines TRBV6-1 with TRBJ2-3; D gene unclear. CDR1 is MNHNS, CDR2 SASEGT, per germline. This CDR3 contains 12 residues. Trimming shortened V by 6 bases and J by 6 bases, and 10 bases separated the two germline ends. The CDR3, as DNA: TGTGCCAGCAGAACCGCGCCCGATACGCAGTATTTT. It encodes CASRTAPDTQYF.

The rearrangement uses TRBV2 and TRBJ1-1; the D is unclear. This CDR3 has 13 amino acids. CDR1 SNHLY and CDR2 FYNNEI come from the germline V gene. V was pared by 8 bases and J by 4 bases, with 14 bases between. The CDR3 region has the DNA TGTGCCAGCGCGGTCTCTTTTGGCACTGAAGCTTTCTTT. This translates into CASAVSFGTEAFF.

The chain uses TRBV25-1 and TRBJ2-2; D ambiguous. The germline V gene encodes CDR1 MGHDK and CDR2 SYGVNS. V was clipped by 8 bases and J by 6 bases, with 10 bases between them. There are 12 residues in the CDR3. In nucleotides, the CDR3 is TGTGCCAGCGGTGTTGTGGCCGGGGAGCTGTTTTTT. Residues: CASGVVAGELFF.

The gene calls are TRBV7-6 and TRBJ2-1; D is unresolved. V lost 2 bases to trimming and J lost 5 bases, with 7 bases between them. This CDR3 has 13 amino acids. Germline-derived CDR1 and CDR2 are SGHVS and FNYEAQ. The CDR3 coding sequence is TGTGCCAGCAGCTTATATCGGAACAATGAGCAGTTCTTC. It encodes CASSLYRNNEQFF.

The chain is built from TRBV11-3 and TRBJ2-1; 12 bases map to TRBD2. Germline trimming cut 7 bases from V and 6 bases from J; bases unmatched to any gene: 4. The CDR3 sequence is 14 residues long. Germline lookup yields CDR1 SGHNT and CDR2 YENEEA. CDR3 sequence reads: CASTQGLAGNEQFF. CDR3 in DNA: TGTGCCAGCACCCAGGGACTAGCGGGCAATGAGCAGTTCTTC.

CDR3 nucleotide sequence: TGCGCCAGCCGCAACACCGGGGAGCTGTTTTTT. Translating gives CASRNTGELFF. The chain uses TRBV4-1 and TRBJ2-2, with D uncertain. With 8 bases removed from V and 2 bases from J, the gap between germline ends came to 3 bases. The germline gives CDR1 MGHRA, CDR2 YSYEKL. The CDR3 totals 11 residues.

This rearrangement joins TRBV5-5 to TRBJ1-1; tentative D call: TRBD1 (6 bases). CDR3 length equals 14 residues. Trimming shortened V by 6 bases and J by 1 base, and 13 bases separated the two germline ends. Germline-derived CDR1 and CDR2 are SGHKS and YYEKEE (reference sequence). In DNA form, the CDR3 reads TGTGCCAGCACTCCGGGGGCTAAGAACACTGAAGCTTTCTTT. Protein sequence: CASTPGAKNTEAFF.

The chain is built from TRBV28 and TRBJ2-2; 11 bases line up with TRBD1. The V and J ends lost 4 bases and 8 bases, in that order; junction bases with no gene match: 9. Germline CDR1 MDHEN, CDR2 SYDVKM. CDR3 size: 16 residues. CDR3 loop: CASSSPGQGDAGELFF. The CDR3 nucleotides read TGTGCCAGCAGTTCTCCGGGACAGGGGGACGCGGGGGAGCTGTTTTTT.

This clone was recorded only once. V gene TRBV11-3 combines with J gene TRBJ1-2; 7 bases line up with TRBD1. CDR3 size: 15 residues. Germline V CDR1 and CDR2: SGHNT, YENEEA. V trimming: 5 bases; J trimming: 2 bases; junction bases outside the gene matches: 8. The CDR3 spells CASSHDEQGNYGYTF. CDR3 bases: TGTGCCAGCAGCCACGACGAACAGGGGAACTATGGCTACACCTTC. The full variable domain, rest sourced from reference TRBV11-3 and TRBJ1-2, is EAGVVQSPRYKIIEKKQPVAFWCNPISGHNTLYWYLQNLGQGPELLIRYENEEAVDDSQLPKDRFSAERLKGVDSTLKIQPAELGDSAVYLCASSHDEQGNYGYTFGSGTRLTVV.

This clone was recorded a few times. The genes are TRBV6-4 and TRBJ2-1, with 8 bases matching TRBD2. Germline V lookup: CDR1 MRHNA, CDR2 SNTAGT. This CDR3 comprises 16 residues. Germline trimming cut 6 bases from V and 2 bases from J; bases unmatched to any gene: 9. The CDR3 DNA is TGTGCCAGCAGCTACCGGGGAGCGGGAGCCTACAATGAGCAGTTCTTC. It translates to CASSYRGAGAYNEQFF.

The chain uses TRBV7-6 and TRBJ1-1, with no clear D. Trimming removed 4 bases from V and 6 bases from J, with 9 bases in between. Germline loops: CDR1 SGHVS, CDR2 FNYEAQ. The length of the CDR3 is 12 residues. CDR3 region: CASSSPGSEAFF. CDR3 nucleotides: TGTGCCAGCAGCTCCCCGGGCTCTGAAGCTTTCTTT.

This chain uses TRBV30 with TRBJ2-7, with D possibly TRBD2 on 7 matching bases. The germline V and J ends were trimmed by 0 bases and 2 bases, with 11 bases remaining between them. The CDR3 has 14 residues. CDR1 and CDR2 from the germline V gene are GTSNPN and SVGIG (reference sequence). The CDR3 protein is CAWSVGGGAYEQYF. CDR3 DNA sequence: TGTGCCTGGAGTGTAGGGGGGGGTGCCTACGAGCAGTACTTC.

The chain carries TRBV13 and TRBJ2-7; TRBD1 aligns across 7 bases. The CDR3 is 15 residues long. The trim removed 4 bases at V and 2 bases at J, leaving 8 bases unmatched. Germline CDR1 and CDR2: PRHDT and FYEKMQ (reference sequence). The CDR3 region is CASSYAGQEPYEQYF. The CDR3 DNA sequence: TGTGCCAGCAGCTACGCCGGACAGGAACCCTACGAGCAGTACTTC. Drawing the rest from reference TRBV13 and TRBJ2-7, the complete variable domain is AAGVIQSPRHLIKEKRETATLKCYPIPRHDTVYWYQQGPGQDPQFLISFYEKMQSDKGSIPDRFSAQQFSDYHSELNMSSLELGDSALYFCASSYAGQEPYEQYFGPGTRLTVT.

The gene calls are TRBV19 and TRBJ1-1; possible D gene TRBD1, 5 bases. V lost 1 base and J lost 4, with 13 bases in between. The germline gives CDR1 LNHDA, CDR2 SQIVND (reference sequence). The length of the CDR3 is 15 residues. The CDR3 reads CASSIGSQTVTEAFF. CDR3 sequence (DNA): TGTGCCAGTAGTATAGGGTCCCAGACAGTCACTGAAGCTTTCTTT.

On this clone: Within the sample, other DNA sequences also encode this same CDR3. This chain links TRBV19 with TRBJ1-5, with D possibly TRBD1 on 6 matching bases. V was trimmed by 2 bases and J by 3 bases, leaving 8 bases between them. The CDR3 sequence is 14 residues long. The V gene's germline CDR1 is LNHDA and CDR2 SQIVND (reference sequence). The CDR3 sequence: CASSIRDTNQPQHF. CDR3 nucleotides: TGTGCCAGTAGTATACGGGACACCAATCAGCCCCAGCATTTT.

This clone was detected once. J is TRBJ1-1 and V is TRBV6-5; D not resolved. Germline V gives CDR1 MNHEY, CDR2 SVGAGI. Trimming left V 5 bases short and J 6 bases short, with 7 bases between. The CDR3 has 11 amino acids. CDR3 amino acids: CASSIGAEAFF. The CDR3 nucleotides are TGTGCCAGCAGTATTGGGGCTGAAGCTTTCTTT.

On this clone itself: The same CDR3 also results from other DNA sequences found in this sample. This chain uses TRBV9 with TRBJ2-3; a weak D match, TRBD1 (5 bases). Between the trimmed V and J ends, which lost 0 bases and 1 base, there was a span of 6 bases. The CDR3 length is 14 residues. The V gene's germline CDR1 is SGDLS and CDR2 YYNGEE. The CDR3 region is CASSVEGGTDTQYF. CDR3 DNA sequence: TGTGCCAGCAGCGTAGAAGGGGGCACAGATACGCAGTATTTT. Complete variable domain (other parts from reference TRBV9 and TRBJ2-3): DSGVTQTPKHLITATGQRVTLRCSPRSGDLSVYWYQQSLDQGLQFLIQYYNGEERAKGNILERFSAQQFPDLHSELNLSSLELGDSALYFCASSVEGGTDTQYFGPGTRLTVL.

The chain combines TRBV6-5 with TRBJ1-1; no definite D call. This CDR3 contains 13 residues. Germline assignment: CDR1 MNHEY and CDR2 SVGAGI. V lost 1 base to trimming and J lost 7 bases, with 10 bases between them. CDR3 coding DNA: TGTGCCAGCAGTTACTGGAGGGAGGGTGAAGCTTTCTTT. Protein: CASSYWREGEAFF.

The rearrangement joins TRBV30 to TRBJ2-2; D gene ambiguous. This CDR3 comprises 16 residues. From germline, CDR1 is GTSNPN and CDR2 SVGIG (reference sequence). Deletions cut 7 bases from V and 3 bases from J, with 21 bases between. The CDR3 spells CASKGPSNTDTGELFF. CDR3 DNA sequence: TGTGCCTCTAAAGGACCTTCCAATACGGACACCGGGGAGCTGTTTTTT.

The gene calls are TRBV27 and TRBJ1-2; D gene unclear. Germline assignment: CDR1 MNHEY and CDR2 SMNVEV (reference sequence). The length of the CDR3 is 13 residues. With 3 bases removed from V and 1 base from J, the gap between germline ends came to 6 bases. The CDR3 loop is CASSLAVNYGYTF. DNA of the CDR3: TGTGCCAGCAGTTTGGCAGTTAACTATGGCTACACCTTC.

On this clone: One end of the junction is discordant with germline, which a read error may explain. The rearrangement uses TRBV15 and TRBJ1-2; 7 bases are shared with TRBD1. This CDR3 has 13 residues. The germline gives CDR1 LNHNV, CDR2 YYDKDF (reference sequence). The CDR3 region has the DNA TGTGCCACCAGCAGAGGTGAGGGGGCGAGTATCTCCTTC. This translates into CATSRGEGASISF.